This entry is about one T cell receptor (beta chain). Its antigen is not identified. An end of the junction does not agree with germline; a read error may underlie this. This specimen belongs to a study of PD-1 blockade in classical Hodgkin lymphoma. Study details: Nivolumab dosed at 3 mg/kg went to patients intravenously every 2 weeks. Regarding the study as a whole: Individuals who commenced nivolumab within less than 1 year of ASCT were excluded. There was a significant rise in CD4+ TCR diversity by C4D1, with no such rise for CD8+. Newly diagnosed patients had diversity similar to the baseline diversity of complete responders.

Regarding time point: cycle 4 day 1 (C4D1), after less than 7 weeks of nivolumab. In every patient, relapse followed autologous stem cell transplantation, while exposure to brentuximab vedotin differed. The study purified CD4+ T cells from thawed PBMCs using magnetic negative selection. TCRdb keeps only in-frame clones here, not all; method: immunoSEQ multiplex PCR. The table has about 19,000 clones, 83% seen once. This clonotype originated in a human donor with classical Hodgkin lymphoma. Here the sequenced sample was CD4+ T cells from blood, taken before the fourth cycle of nivolumab.

The CDR3 here is CASSVATGSGNTIYF. Written as DNA, the CDR3 is TGTGCCAGCAGCGTAGCGACAGGCTCTGGAAACACCATATATTTT. The chain links TRBV7-9 to TRBJ1-3, with D perhaps TRBD1 (6 bases). The germline V gene encodes CDR1 SEHNR and CDR2 FQNEAQ (reference sequence). This CDR3 comprises 15 residues.